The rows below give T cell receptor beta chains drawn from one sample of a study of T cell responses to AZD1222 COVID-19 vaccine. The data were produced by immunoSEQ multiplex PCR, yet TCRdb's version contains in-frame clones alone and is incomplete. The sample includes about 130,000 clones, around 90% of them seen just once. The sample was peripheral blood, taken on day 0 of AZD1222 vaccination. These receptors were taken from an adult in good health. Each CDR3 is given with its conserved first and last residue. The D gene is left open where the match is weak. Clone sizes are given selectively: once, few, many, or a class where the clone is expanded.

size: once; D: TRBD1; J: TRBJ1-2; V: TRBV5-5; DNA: TGTGCCAGCAGCACCCGGGACAGGGGGTTCTATGGCTACACCTTC; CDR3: CASSTRDRGFYGYTF
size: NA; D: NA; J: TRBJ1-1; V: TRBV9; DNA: TGTGCCAGCAGCGTAGGTATGGGGACTGAAGCTTTCTTT; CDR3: CASSVGMGTEAFF
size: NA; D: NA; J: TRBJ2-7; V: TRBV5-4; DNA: TGTGCCAGCAGCTTGTCATCTAGCGTCGAGCAGTACTTC; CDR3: CASSLSSSVEQYF
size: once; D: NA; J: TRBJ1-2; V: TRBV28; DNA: TGTGCCAGCAGCCGCGGGGGGAAACCGGGGTCCACCTTC; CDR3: CASSRGGKPGSTF
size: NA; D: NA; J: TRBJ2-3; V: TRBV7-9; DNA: TGTGCCAGCAGCTTAGTAGGGCGGGGGCAGATAGATACGCAGTATTTT; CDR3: CASSLVGRGQIDTQYF
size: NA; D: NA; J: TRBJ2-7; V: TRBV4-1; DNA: TGCGCCAGCAGCCAAGATCGGGCAGTAAGGTACGAGCAGTACTTC; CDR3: CASSQDRAVRYEQYF
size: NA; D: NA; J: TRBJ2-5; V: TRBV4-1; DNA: TGCGCCAGCAGCCAAGATAGTCAGGGCTACGGGTATGAGACCCAGTACTTC; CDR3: CASSQDSQGYGYETQYF
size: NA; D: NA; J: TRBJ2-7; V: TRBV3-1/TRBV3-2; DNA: TGTGCCAGCAGCCAGATGGGCCCGGGACGGAGCTCCTACGAGCAGTACTTC; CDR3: CASSQMGPGRSSYEQYF
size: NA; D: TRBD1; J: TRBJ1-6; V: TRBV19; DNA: TGTGCCAGTAGTGACAGGGTCTCCTATAATTCACCCCTCCACTTT; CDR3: CASSDRVSYNSPLHF
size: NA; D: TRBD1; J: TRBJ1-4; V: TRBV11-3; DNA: TGTGCCAGCAGGGGACAGGAGAATGAAAAACTGTTTTTT; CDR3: CASRGQENEKLFF
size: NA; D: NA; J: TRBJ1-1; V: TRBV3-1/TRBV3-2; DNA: TGTGCCAGCAGCCAAGATAGGGGCACTGAAGCTTTCTTT; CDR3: CASSQDRGTEAFF
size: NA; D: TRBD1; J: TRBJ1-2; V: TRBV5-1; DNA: TGCGCCAGCAGCTTCACAGGGGCCTATGGCTACACCTTC; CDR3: CASSFTGAYGYTF
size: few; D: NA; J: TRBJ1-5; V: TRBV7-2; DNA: TGTGCCAGCAGCTTAGGGGGCCCGGTCGGAAAGCCCCAGCATTTT; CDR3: CASSLGGPVGKPQHF
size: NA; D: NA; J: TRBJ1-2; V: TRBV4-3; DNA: TGCGCCAGCAGCCAAGACCCAGAGCCTAACTATGGCTACACCTTC; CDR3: CASSQDPEPNYGYTF
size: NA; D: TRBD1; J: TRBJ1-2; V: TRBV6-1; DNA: TGTGCCAGCAGTGAATTTTTGGGACAGGGTGCCTATGGCTACACCTTC; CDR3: CASSEFLGQGAYGYTF
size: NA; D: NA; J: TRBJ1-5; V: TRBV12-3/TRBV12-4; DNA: TGTGCCAGCAGCCTGGCGGGTCCCCAGCCCCAGCATTTT; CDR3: CASSLAGPQPQHF
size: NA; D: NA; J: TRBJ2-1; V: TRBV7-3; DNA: TGTGCCAGCAGGGGTGGGGGAAATGAGCAGTTCTTC; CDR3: CASRGGGNEQFF
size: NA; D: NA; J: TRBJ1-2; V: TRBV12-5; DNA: TGTGCTAGTGGTTTCCACAGGGACGGCTACACCTTC; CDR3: CASGFHRDGYTF
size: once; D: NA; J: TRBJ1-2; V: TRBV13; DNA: TGTGCCAGCAGCTTAGGAGGTCAGCGGGACGGCTACACCTTC; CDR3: CASSLGGQRDGYTF
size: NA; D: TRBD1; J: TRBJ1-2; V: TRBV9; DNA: TGTGCCAGCAGCCCACGACAGGGGGCTTCCGATGGCTACACCTTC; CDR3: CASSPRQGASDGYTF
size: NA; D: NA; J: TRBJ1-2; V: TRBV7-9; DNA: TGTGCCAGCAGCCAAAGGCAGGGTCTAAACTATGGCTACACCTTC; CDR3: CASSQRQGLNYGYTF
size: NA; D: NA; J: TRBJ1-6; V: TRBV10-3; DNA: TGTGCCATCAGTGAGTCAAAGTCCAGGGACGCCTATAATTCACCCCTCCACTTT; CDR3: CAISESKSRDAYNSPLHF
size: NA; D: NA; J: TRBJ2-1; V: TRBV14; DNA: TGTGCCAGCAGCCAGATCCTGCTAGCGCGTTCGACCTACAATGAGCAGTTCTTC; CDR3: CASSQILLARSTYNEQFF
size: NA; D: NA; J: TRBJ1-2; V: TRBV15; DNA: TGTGCCACCAGCAGAGGCACTGCCTGGGTGGGCTATGGCTACACCTTC; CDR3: CATSRGTAWVGYGYTF
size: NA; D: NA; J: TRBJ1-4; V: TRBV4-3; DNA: TGCGCCAGCAGCCAAGAATCTCCCGGAGGGGAAGGTAGTGAAAAACTGTTTTTT; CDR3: CASSQESPGGEGSEKLFF
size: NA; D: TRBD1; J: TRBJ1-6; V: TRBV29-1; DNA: TGCAGCGTTGTAGACAGGGGGGATTCACCCCTCCACTTT; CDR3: CSVVDRGDSPLHF
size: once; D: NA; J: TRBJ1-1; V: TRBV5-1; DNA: TGCGCCAGCAGCATTCAGGGCTTAGAGGGCGACACTGAAGCTTTCTTT; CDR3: CASSIQGLEGDTEAFF
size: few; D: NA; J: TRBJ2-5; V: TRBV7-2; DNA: TGTGCCAGCAGCCTTAATAAGGTAGAGACCCAGTACTTC; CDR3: CASSLNKVETQYF
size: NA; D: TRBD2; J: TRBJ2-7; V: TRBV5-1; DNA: TGCGCCAGCAGCTTGGGACTAGCGGGACCTGCGGGCGAGCAGTACTTC; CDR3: CASSLGLAGPAGEQYF
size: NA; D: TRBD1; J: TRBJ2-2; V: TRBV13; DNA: TGTGCCAGCAGCTCCCGACAGGGGTCATACACCGGGGAGCTGTTTTTT; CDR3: CASSSRQGSYTGELFF
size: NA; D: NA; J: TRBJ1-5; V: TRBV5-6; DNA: TGTGCCAGCAGCTTTGGGGGCAATCAGCCCCAGCATTTT; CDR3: CASSFGGNQPQHF
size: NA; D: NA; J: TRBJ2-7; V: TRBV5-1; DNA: TGCGCCAGCAGCACCGGACAGGGAGGGACCTACGAGCAGTACTTC; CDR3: CASSTGQGGTYEQYF
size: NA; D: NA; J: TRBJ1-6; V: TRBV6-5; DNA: TGTGCCAGCAGTTTACGGACATCCGGGTCACCCCTCCACTTT; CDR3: CASSLRTSGSPLHF
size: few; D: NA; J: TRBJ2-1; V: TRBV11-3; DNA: TGTGCCAGCAGCCCCCAGGCGGCCCAGGACAATGAGCAGTTCTTC; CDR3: CASSPQAAQDNEQFF
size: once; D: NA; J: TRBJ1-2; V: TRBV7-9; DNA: TGTGCCAGCAGCGTGCTACGCCTCGAGTCGCAGATTTATGGCTACACCTTC; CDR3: CASSVLRLESQIYGYTF
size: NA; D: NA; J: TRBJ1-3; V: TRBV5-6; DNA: TGTGCCAGCAGATATTTCCGGGACAACTCTGGAAACACCATATATTTT; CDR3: CASRYFRDNSGNTIYF
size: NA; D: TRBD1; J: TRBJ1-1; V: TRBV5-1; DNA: TGCGCCAGCAGCCGGGACAGCCTAAACACTGAAGCTTTCTTT; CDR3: CASSRDSLNTEAFF
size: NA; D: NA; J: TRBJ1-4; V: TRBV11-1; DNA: TGTGCCAGCAGCTTCGGGAGAACTAATGAAAAACTGTTTTTT; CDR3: CASSFGRTNEKLFF
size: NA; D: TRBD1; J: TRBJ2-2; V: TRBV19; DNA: TGTGCCAGTAGTTGGCAGGGGGACACCGGGGAGCTGTTTTTT; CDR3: CASSWQGDTGELFF
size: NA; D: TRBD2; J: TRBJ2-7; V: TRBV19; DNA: TGTGCCAGTAGTCTGGGACTAGCGGGGGGCCTCCAGTACTTC; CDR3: CASSLGLAGGLQYF
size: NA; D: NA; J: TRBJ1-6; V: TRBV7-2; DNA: TGTGCCAGCAGCTTAGAGGGGGGAAGCTCCTATAATTCACCCCTCCACTTT; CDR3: CASSLEGGSSYNSPLHF
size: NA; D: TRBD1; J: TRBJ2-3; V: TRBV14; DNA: TGTGCCAGCAGCCTTTTGACAGGGGCGGGTGATACGCAGTATTTT; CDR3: CASSLLTGAGDTQYF
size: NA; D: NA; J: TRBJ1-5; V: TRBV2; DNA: TGTGCCAGCAGTGAAACTATTGGAATTTATAGCAATCAGCCCCAGCATTTT; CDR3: CASSETIGIYSNQPQHF
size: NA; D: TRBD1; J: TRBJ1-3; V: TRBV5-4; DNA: TGTGCCAGCAGCCCAGACAGGGACTCTGGAAACACCATATATTTT; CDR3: CASSPDRDSGNTIYF
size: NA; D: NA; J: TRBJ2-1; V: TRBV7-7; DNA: TGTGCCAGCAGCTTAGAAGGGAGACATGAGCAGTTCTTC; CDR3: CASSLEGRHEQFF
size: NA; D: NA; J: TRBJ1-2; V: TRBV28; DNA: TGTGCCAGCAGTTTATACACTTCCGGCTACACCTTC; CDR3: CASSLYTSGYTF
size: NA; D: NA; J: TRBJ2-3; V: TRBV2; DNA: TGTGCCAGCAGTGTGTCAATGGATACGCAGTATTTT; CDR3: CASSVSMDTQYF